These 31 T cell receptor beta chains originate from one sample sequenced in a study of technical replicates of blood from several donors. Here immunoSEQ multiplex PCR was the method, and the copy in TCRdb shows in-frame clones only, minus some. The table includes about 16,000 clones, about nine tenths detected once. The sequencing sample was made of PBMCs. The receptors here all came from a human donor in good health.

This clone was counted between two and nine times. This chain connects TRBV1 to TRBJ1-5; the listed D gene, TRBD1, was not tested against the DNA. TRBV1 is assigned pseudogene status. The CDR3 contains 19 residues. CDR3 sequence: CTSSQVGTRLKNSNQPQHF. The CDR3 DNA sequence: TGCACCAGCAGCCAAGTGGGGACACGTCTAAAGAATAGCAATCAGCCCCAGCATTTT.

The chain is built from TRBV7-6 and TRBJ2-1; the D gene is possibly TRBD1 (5 bases). CDR3 size: 16 residues. V lost 5 bases, J lost 0 bases, and 14 bases lay in between. In germline, CDR1 is SGHVS, CDR2 FNYEAQ. CDR3 sequence (DNA): TGTGCCAGCAGCCTAAGGGGATCGAACTCCTACAATGAGCAGTTCTTC. Its protein product is CASSLRGSNSYNEQFF.

J is TRBJ2-7 and V is TRBV4-2; TRBD2 aligns across 10 bases. CDR1 is LGHNA and CDR2 is YNFKEQ in the germline V gene. This CDR3 contains 15 residues. The V gene end was trimmed by 2 bases and the J gene end by 5 bases; junction bases not matched to a gene: 6. In DNA, the CDR3 is TGTGCCAGCAGCCAATCTAGCGGGAGTTGGAACGAGCAGTACTTC. It specifies CASSQSSGSWNEQYF.

This clone was observed a single time. The chain combines TRBV11-2 with TRBJ1-2; D gene unclear. V was pared by 1 base and J by 2 bases, with 5 bases between. This CDR3 has 13 amino acids. Germline V gene sequence: CDR1 SGHAT, CDR2 FQNNGV. In nucleotides, the CDR3 is TGTGCCAGCAGCTTAGGGGCGAACTATGGCTACACCTTC. Amino acid sequence: CASSLGANYGYTF.

This chain connects TRBV27 to TRBJ2-7; 12 bases agree with TRBD2. Germline CDR1 is MNHEY and CDR2 is SMNVEV (reference sequence). The CDR3 covers 15 residues. Losses at the gene ends were 5 bases for V and 4 bases for J; bases not matched to a gene: 6. The CDR3 DNA reads as TGTGCCAGCAGTCCCGGGACTAGCGGGCAGTACGAGCAGTACTTC. The encoded protein is CASSPGTSGQYEQYF.

The gene calls are TRBV5-1 and TRBJ2-1, with 10 bases that match TRBD1. The junction had 3 bases not matched to a gene; V was cut back by 0 bases and J by 6 bases. The CDR3 is 15 residues long. Germline-derived CDR1 and CDR2 are SGHRS and YFSETQ. This CDR3 reads CASSLAGQGFNEQFF. CDR3 nucleotide sequence: TGCGCCAGCAGCTTGGCGGGACAGGGGTTCAATGAGCAGTTCTTC.

This clone was seen a handful of times. The V call is TRBV12-5, the J call TRBJ1-5, with 7 bases lining up with TRBD1. The CDR3 extends over 15 amino acids. Germline loops: CDR1 LGHNT, CDR2 FRNRAP. J gave up 0 bases and V 7 bases, and 6 bases lay outside the gene matches. The CDR3 reads CASAGGQTSNQPQHF. The DNA for the CDR3 is TGTGCTAGTGCTGGGGGACAGACTAGCAATCAGCCCCAGCATTTT.

The CDR3 DNA reads as TGTGCCAGCAAAATAAGCGGGAGCGGTAATGAGCAGTTCTTC. Its translation: CASKISGSGNEQFF. V gene TRBV6-1 combines with J gene TRBJ2-1, with 8 positions matching TRBD2. Per germline, CDR1 MNHNS and CDR2 SASEGT. V was clipped by 7 bases and J by 7 bases; unmatched bases: 9. This CDR3 contains 14 residues.

This chain uses TRBV12-5 with TRBJ2-1; possible D gene TRBD2, 5 bases. V was shortened by 1 base and J by 4 bases, with 8 bases between the two germline ends. Looked up from germline, CDR1 is LGHNT and CDR2 is FRNRAP. This CDR3 region has 14 residues. The CDR3 DNA sequence: TGTGCTAGTGGTTTGGATAGCGTTTACAATGAGCAGTTCTTC. Translated, it gives CASGLDSVYNEQFF.

In DNA, the CDR3 is TGCGCCAGCAGCCAAGATCTGGCGACAGGGGAGGCTTCTGGAAACACCATATATTTT. It encodes CASSQDLATGEASGNTIYF. The chain uses TRBV4-1 and TRBJ1-3; TRBD1 matches 8 bases. From germline, CDR1 is MGHRA and CDR2 YSYEKL. This CDR3 has 19 residues. Trimming removed 0 bases from V and 1 base from J; junction bases left unmatched: 11.

V and J are TRBV27 and TRBJ2-2; 16 bases map to TRBD2. Germline CDR1 and CDR2: MNHEY and SMNVEV (reference sequence). The CDR3 is made up of 17 amino acids. V was pared by 5 bases and J by 4 bases, with 4 bases of the junction left unmatched. The CDR3 here is CASSTGLAGGPTGELFF. The CDR3, as DNA: TGTGCCAGCAGTACGGGACTAGCGGGAGGGCCCACCGGGGAGCTGTTTTTT.

This chain links TRBV5-4 with TRBJ2-3, with unresolved D. In germline, CDR1 is SGHNT, CDR2 YYREEE (reference sequence). This CDR3 region has 13 residues. Trimming took 0 bases from V and 4 from J, leaving 6 bases between them. CDR3 protein: CASSLEGADTQYF. CDR3 sequence (DNA): TGTGCCAGCAGCTTGGAAGGAGCAGATACGCAGTATTTT.

This rearrangement joins TRBV30 to TRBJ2-1, with TRBD2 matching over 13 bases. Per germline, CDR1 GTSNPN and CDR2 SVGIG (reference sequence). J lost 0 bases, V lost 2 bases, and 4 bases had no gene match. The CDR3 is 17 residues long. The CDR3 here is CAWSRTSGGSSYNEQFF. The CDR3 DNA sequence: TGTGCCTGGAGTAGGACTAGCGGGGGTAGCTCCTACAATGAGCAGTTCTTC.

By sample fraction, this clone is medium-sized (0.01 to 0.1%). This chain connects TRBV27 to TRBJ2-7; 7 bases match TRBD2. The ends lost 4 bases at V and 0 bases at J; junction bases unmatched: 6. The germline V gene has CDR1 MNHEY and CDR2 SMNVEV (reference sequence). CDR3 length equals 15 residues. The CDR3, as DNA: TGTGCCAGCAGTTGGAGCGGGATGAGCTCCTACGAGCAGTACTTC. Protein product: CASSWSGMSSYEQYF.

This chain links TRBV19 with TRBJ1-3; D ambiguous. V lost 3 bases, J lost 0 bases, and 12 bases lay in between. CDR3 length: 16 amino acids. From germline, CDR1 is LNHDA and CDR2 SQIVND (reference sequence). The CDR3 spells CASSIGTVYSGNTIYF. The CDR3 nucleotides read TGTGCCAGTAGTATTGGTACAGTCTACTCTGGAAACACCATATATTTT.

This sequence joins TRBV5-5 and TRBJ1-1; TRBD1 aligns across 7 bases. This CDR3 region has 14 residues. The V and J ends lost 3 bases and 5 bases, in that order; junction bases with no gene match: 7. Germline V gene lookup returns CDR1 SGHKS and CDR2 YYEKEE (reference sequence). CDR3 nucleotides: TGTGCCAGCAGCTCCAACAGGGGTCGGACTGAAGCTTTCTTT. Its protein is CASSSNRGRTEAFF.

The chain is built from TRBV5-5 and TRBJ2-2; weak D call: TRBD1 (6 bases). The V gene lost 7 bases and the J gene lost 4 bases, with 17 bases spanning the gap. Per germline, CDR1 SGHKS and CDR2 YYEKEE (reference sequence). CDR3 size: 15 residues. The CDR3 reads CASDRGQITTGELFF. The CDR3 nucleotides are TGTGCCAGCGACCGAGGACAGATCACCACCGGGGAGCTGTTTTTT.

V is TRBV15 and J is TRBJ2-1; D perhaps matches TRBD2 (6 bases). The ends were cut back, 1 base at V and 8 bases at J, with 9 bases in the middle. The germline V gene has CDR1 LNHNV and CDR2 YYDKDF (reference sequence). The CDR3 covers 13 residues. The CDR3: CATSRGSGDEQFF. The CDR3 coding sequence is TGTGCCACCAGCAGAGGATCGGGGGATGAGCAGTTCTTC.

The genes are TRBV6-4 and TRBJ2-2; 12 nucleotides match TRBD2. Germline V lookup: CDR1 MRHNA, CDR2 SNTAGT. V was clipped by 5 bases and J by 0 bases; unmatched bases: 1. The CDR3 sequence is 16 residues long. The DNA for the CDR3 is TGTGCCAGCAGTCGACTAGCGGGGGCGAACACCGGGGAGCTGTTTTTT. This encodes CASSRLAGANTGELFF.

The chain combines TRBV2 with TRBJ2-3; TRBD1 might be the D (8 bases). Deletions cut 5 bases from V and 0 bases from J, with 12 bases between. The CDR3 contains 15 residues. The V gene's germline CDR1 is SNHLY and CDR2 FYNNEI. CDR3 amino acids: CASSLQGGSTDTQYF. CDR3 DNA sequence: TGTGCCAGCAGTCTACAGGGGGGGAGCACAGATACGCAGTATTTT.

The V and J genes are TRBV27 and TRBJ1-1; D possibly corresponds to TRBD1 (6 bases). The germline V and J ends were trimmed by 6 bases and 2 bases, with 19 bases remaining between them. The CDR3 spans 16 residues. Germline V gene data show CDR1 as MNHEY and CDR2 as SMNVEV (reference sequence). The CDR3 is CASRPAERGINTEAFF. DNA for the CDR3: TGTGCCAGCAGACCCGCTGAGAGGGGGATCAACACTGAAGCTTTCTTT.

V gene TRBV19 combines with J gene TRBJ2-3, with TRBD2 matching 11 bases. This CDR3 is 15 amino acids long. Germline V lookup: CDR1 LNHDA, CDR2 SQIVND (reference sequence). Trimming took 3 bases from V and 4 from J; bases not matched to a gene: 3. In DNA, the CDR3 is TGTGCCAGTAGTATGCTAGCGGGAGGTTCAGATACGCAGTATTTT. Amino acid sequence: CASSMLAGGSDTQYF.

This clone was seen a single time. This chain connects TRBV5-5 to TRBJ2-2; D is unclear. Germline CDR1 and CDR2: SGHKS and YYEKEE (reference sequence). The CDR3 is made up of 11 amino acids. The ends were cut back, 4 bases at V and 4 bases at J, with 2 bases in the middle. Here the CDR3 reads CASSRTGELFF. CDR3 DNA sequence: TGTGCCAGCAGCCGCACCGGGGAGCTGTTTTTT. Based on the CDR3 plus reference TRBV5-5 and TRBJ2-2, the full variable domain is DAGVTQSPTHLIKTRGQQVTLRCSPISGHKSVSWYQQVLGQGPQFIFQYYEKEERGRGNFPDRFSARQFPNYSSELNVNALLLGDSALYLCASSRTGELFFGEGSRLTVL.

The chain joins TRBV6-5 to TRBJ2-7; D call uncertain. The length of the CDR3 is 13 residues. The germline V gene encodes CDR1 MNHEY and CDR2 SVGAGI. V was cut by 5 bases and J by 0 bases, with 8 bases left in between. As DNA, the CDR3 is TGTGCCAGCAGTCCTTCCAGCTCCTACGAGCAGTACTTC. Translating it yields CASSPSSSYEQYF.

The J gene is TRBJ2-7, the V gene TRBV7-9; TRBD1 might be the D (6 bases). Trimming pared 5 bases from V and 0 bases from J, leaving 17 bases between. The length of the CDR3 is 16 residues. Looked up from germline, CDR1 is SEHNR and CDR2 is FQNEAQ (reference sequence). This chain's CDR3 is CASSNIQGSSSYEQYF. The CDR3 nucleotides are TGTGCCAGCAGCAACATCCAGGGGTCAAGCTCCTACGAGCAGTACTTC.

The chain links TRBV6-5 to TRBJ2-1; D not resolved. This CDR3 region has 13 residues. V was cut by 4 bases and J by 4 bases, with 8 bases left in between. Germline CDR1 is MNHEY and CDR2 is SVGAGI. This CDR3 is CASSSTDYNEQFF. CDR3 nucleotides: TGTGCCAGCAGTTCCACAGATTACAATGAGCAGTTCTTC.

The chain carries TRBV11-3 and TRBJ1-5, with a weak D call TRBD1 (5 bases). The CDR3 loop spans 13 amino acids. Germline CDR1 reads SGHNT; CDR2 reads YENEEA. V was pared by 11 bases and J by 6 bases, with 17 bases between. This chain's CDR3 is CAPGGRCSQPQHF. The CDR3 DNA sequence: TGTGCCCCGGGGGGACGATGTAGTCAGCCCCAGCATTTT.

The chain uses TRBV19 and TRBJ2-7, with 7 bases identical to TRBD1. The CDR3 contains 13 residues. Germline trimming cut 5 bases from V and 3 bases from J; bases unmatched to any gene: 4. CDR1 LNHDA and CDR2 SQIVND come from the germline V gene (reference sequence). The CDR3 loop is CASSETGFYEQYF. CDR3 DNA sequence: TGTGCCAGTAGTGAGACAGGGTTCTACGAGCAGTACTTC.

V is TRBV6-5 and J is TRBJ1-4, with 11 bases lining up with TRBD1. Germline CDR1 and CDR2: MNHEY and SVGAGI. The ends lost 3 bases at V and 8 bases at J; junction bases unmatched: 8. CDR3 length: 16 amino acids. For the CDR3, the DNA is TGTGCCAGCAGTTATTCCGGGACAGGGGGGCGGGAAAAACTGTTTTTT. It yields the protein CASSYSGTGGREKLFF.

The chain uses TRBV5-1 and TRBJ2-7; 10 bases align to TRBD2. The germline gives CDR1 SGHRS, CDR2 YFSETQ. Germline trimming cut 1 base from V and 5 bases from J; bases unmatched to any gene: 6. The CDR3 loop spans 15 amino acids. The CDR3 region has the DNA TGCGCCAGCAGCTTGTCCTGGACTAGCGGAAACGAGCAGTACTTC. Residues: CASSLSWTSGNEQYF. The full variable domain, with the rest looked up from reference TRBV5-1 and TRBJ2-7, is KAGVTQTPRYLIKTRGQQVTLSCSPISGHRSVSWYQQTPGQGLQFLFEYFSETQRNKGNFPGRFSGRQFSNSRSEMNVSTLELGDSALYLCASSLSWTSGNEQYFGPGTRLTVT.

The chain joins TRBV19 to TRBJ1-2, with D hard to call. Germline values: CDR1 LNHDA, CDR2 SQIVND (reference sequence). V lost 6 bases to trimming and J lost 0 bases, with 8 bases between them. This CDR3 region has 13 residues. DNA for the CDR3: TGTGCCAGTAGAATGACAACTAACTATGGCTACACCTTC. As protein: CASRMTTNYGYTF.